Here is one TCR beta chain with its context. What it recognizes is unknown. This record comes from a study of T cell responses to AZD1222 COVID-19 vaccine. General study findings and limits: Baseline seropositivity characterized only six or seven AZD1222 recipients. Females outnumbered males among donors, who were mostly white British; clonal diversity was possibly underestimated.

Per the germline V gene, CDR1 is SGHRS and CDR2 is YFSETQ. The CDR3 contains 15 residues. The V and J ends lost 4 bases and 6 bases respectively, with 19 bases between them. The data were produced by immunoSEQ multiplex PCR, yet TCRdb's version contains in-frame clones alone and is incomplete. This repertoire shows some 140,000 clones, about 88% found once; its top ten account for 3% to 3.5%. The chain links TRBV5-1 to TRBJ1-1; D may be TRBD1 (5 bases). The starting material was peripheral blood, obtained on day 0 of AZD1222 vaccination. This clonotype was sampled from an adult in good health. The CDR3 DNA reads as TGCGCCAGCAGCCTGGACCCACAGGTGGACTCTGAAGCTTTCTTT. Its translation is CASSLDPQVDSEAFF.